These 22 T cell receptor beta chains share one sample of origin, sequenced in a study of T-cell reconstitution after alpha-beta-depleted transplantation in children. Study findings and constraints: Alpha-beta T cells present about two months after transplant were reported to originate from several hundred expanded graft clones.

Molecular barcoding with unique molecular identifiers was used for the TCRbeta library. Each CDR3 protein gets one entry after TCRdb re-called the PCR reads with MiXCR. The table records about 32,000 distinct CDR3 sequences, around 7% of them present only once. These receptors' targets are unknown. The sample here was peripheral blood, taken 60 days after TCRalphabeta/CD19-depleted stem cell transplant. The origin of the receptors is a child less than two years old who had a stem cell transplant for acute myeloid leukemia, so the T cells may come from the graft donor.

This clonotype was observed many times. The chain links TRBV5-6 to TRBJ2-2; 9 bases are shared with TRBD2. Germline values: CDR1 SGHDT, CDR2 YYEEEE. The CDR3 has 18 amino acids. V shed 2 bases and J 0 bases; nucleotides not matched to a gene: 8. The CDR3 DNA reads TGTGCCAGCAGCTTAAATGGACTAGCGCGACCGAACACCGGGGAGCTGTTTTTT. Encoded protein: CASSLNGLARPNTGELFF. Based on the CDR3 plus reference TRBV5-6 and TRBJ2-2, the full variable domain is DAGVTQSPTHLIKTRGQQVTLRCSPKSGHDTVSWYQQALGQGPQFIFQYYEEEERQRGNFPDRFSGHQFPNYSSELNVNALLLGDSALYLCASSLNGLARPNTGELFFGEGSRLTVL.

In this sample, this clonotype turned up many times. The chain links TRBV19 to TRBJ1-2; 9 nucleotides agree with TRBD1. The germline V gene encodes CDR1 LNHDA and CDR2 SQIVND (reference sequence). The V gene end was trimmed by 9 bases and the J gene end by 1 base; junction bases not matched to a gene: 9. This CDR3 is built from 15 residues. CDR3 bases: TGTGCCAGCGTCGGACAGGGGAAGGGTAACTATGGCTACACCTTC. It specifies CASVGQGKGNYGYTF.

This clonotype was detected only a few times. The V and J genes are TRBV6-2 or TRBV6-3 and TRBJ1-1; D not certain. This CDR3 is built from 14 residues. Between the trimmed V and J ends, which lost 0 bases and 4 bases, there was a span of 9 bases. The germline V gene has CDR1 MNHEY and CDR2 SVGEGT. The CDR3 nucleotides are TGTGCCAGCAGTTACTCGATGGTCAGCACTGAAGCTTTCTTT. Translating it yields CASSYSMVSTEAFF.

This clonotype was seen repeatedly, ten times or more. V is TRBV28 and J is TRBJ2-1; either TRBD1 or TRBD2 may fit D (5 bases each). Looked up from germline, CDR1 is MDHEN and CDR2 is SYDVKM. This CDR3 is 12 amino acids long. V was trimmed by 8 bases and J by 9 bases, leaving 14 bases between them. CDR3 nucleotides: TGTGCCAGCCTTATCTTTGGGGGTGAGCAGTTCTTC. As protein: CASLIFGGEQFF. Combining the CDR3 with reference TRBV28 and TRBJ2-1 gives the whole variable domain DVKVTQSSRYLVKRTGEKVFLECVQDMDHENMFWYRQDPGLGLRLIYFSYDVKMKEKGDIPEGYSVSREKKERFSLILESASTNQTSMYLCASLIFGGEQFFGPGTRLTVL.

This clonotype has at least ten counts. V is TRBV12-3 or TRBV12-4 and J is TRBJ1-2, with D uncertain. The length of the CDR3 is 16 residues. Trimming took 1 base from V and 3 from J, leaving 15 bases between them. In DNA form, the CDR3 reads TGTGCCAGCAGTTTAGAAGGCTCGGGTCGTCACTATGGCTACACCTTC. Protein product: CASSLEGSGRHYGYTF.

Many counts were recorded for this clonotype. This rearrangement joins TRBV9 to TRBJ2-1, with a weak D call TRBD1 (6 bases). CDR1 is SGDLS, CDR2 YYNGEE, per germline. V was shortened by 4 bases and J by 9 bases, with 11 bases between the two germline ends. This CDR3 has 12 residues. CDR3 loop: CASSPQGSEQFF. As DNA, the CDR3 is TGTGCCAGCAGCCCACAGGGAAGTGAGCAGTTCTTC.

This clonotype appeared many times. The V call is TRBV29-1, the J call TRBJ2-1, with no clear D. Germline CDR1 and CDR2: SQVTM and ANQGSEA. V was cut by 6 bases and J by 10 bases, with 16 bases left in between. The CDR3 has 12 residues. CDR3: CSVLYGPWEQFF. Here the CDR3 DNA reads TGCAGCGTCCTCTATGGGCCTTGGGAGCAGTTCTTC.

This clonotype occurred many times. The CDR3 DNA follows: TGCAGCGTTGAAGGTGTCGACGGTTACGAGCAGTACTTC. This codes for CSVEGVDGYEQYF. This chain links TRBV29-1 with TRBJ2-7; D is unclear. V was shortened by 1 base and J by 4 bases, with 11 bases between the two germline ends. Germline CDR1 is SQVTM and CDR2 is ANQGSEA. CDR3 length: 13 amino acids.

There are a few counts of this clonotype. The CDR3 nucleotides read TGTGCCAGCAGCTTACGAGGGAAAGGCACTGAAGCTTTCTTT. Its translation: CASSLRGKGTEAFF. This chain uses TRBV7-6 with TRBJ1-1; D is uncertain. Deletions cut 2 bases from V and 4 bases from J, with 11 bases between. The CDR3 covers 14 residues. CDR1 and CDR2 (germline): SGHVS, FNYEAQ.

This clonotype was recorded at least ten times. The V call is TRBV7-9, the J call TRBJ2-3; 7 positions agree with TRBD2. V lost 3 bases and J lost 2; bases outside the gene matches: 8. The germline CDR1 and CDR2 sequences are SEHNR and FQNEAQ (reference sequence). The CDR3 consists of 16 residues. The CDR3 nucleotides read TGTGCCAGCAGCTTGGGAGGGGCAGGAGACACAGATACGCAGTATTTT. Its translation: CASSLGGAGDTDTQYF.

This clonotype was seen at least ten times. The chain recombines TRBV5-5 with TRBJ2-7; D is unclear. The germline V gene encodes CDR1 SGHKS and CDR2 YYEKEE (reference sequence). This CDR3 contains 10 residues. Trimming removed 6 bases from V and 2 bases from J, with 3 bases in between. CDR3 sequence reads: CASTPYEQYF. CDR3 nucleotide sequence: TGTGCCAGCACGCCCTACGAGCAGTACTTC.

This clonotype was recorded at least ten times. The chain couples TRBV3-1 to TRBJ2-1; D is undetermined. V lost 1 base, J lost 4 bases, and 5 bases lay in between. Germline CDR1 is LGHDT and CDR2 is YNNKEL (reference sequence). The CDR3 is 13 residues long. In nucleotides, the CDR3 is TGTGCCAGCAGCCAAGGAGGTTACAATGAGCAGTTCTTC. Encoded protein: CASSQGGYNEQFF.

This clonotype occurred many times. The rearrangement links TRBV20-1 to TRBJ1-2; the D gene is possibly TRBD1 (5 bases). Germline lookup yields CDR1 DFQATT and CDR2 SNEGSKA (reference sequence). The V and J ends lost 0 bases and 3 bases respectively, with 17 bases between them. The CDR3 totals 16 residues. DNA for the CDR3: TGCAGTGCTAGAGACGACGGGGGTTTTAGGCACTATGGCTACACCTTC. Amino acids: CSARDDGGFRHYGYTF.

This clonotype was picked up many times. CDR3 coding DNA: TGTGCCAGCCGCCTCCCGGGACAGGGGGGCTATGGCTACACCTTC. Amino acid sequence: CASRLPGQGGYGYTF. The V call is TRBV12-3 or TRBV12-4, the J call TRBJ1-2, with TRBD1 identical over 11 bases. V lost 8 bases, J lost 4 bases, and 9 bases stayed unmatched. The CDR3 is made up of 15 amino acids.

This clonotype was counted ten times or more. The CDR3 reads CASSLFRGDQPQHF. CDR3 coding DNA: TGTGCCAGCAGCTTGTTTAGGGGAGATCAGCCCCAGCATTTT. This chain uses TRBV5-5 with TRBJ1-5, with TRBD1 as a possible D gene (5 bases). V lost 1 base and J lost 5, with 10 bases in between. The CDR3 consists of 14 residues. The germline gives CDR1 SGHKS, CDR2 YYEKEE (reference sequence).

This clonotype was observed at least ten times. CDR3: CASSPSWGDNQPQHF. In DNA, the CDR3 is TGTGCCAGCAGTCCCTCTTGGGGGGATAATCAGCCCCAGCATTTT. The chain recombines TRBV28 with TRBJ1-5, with TRBD1 as a possible D gene (5 bases). CDR1 and CDR2 (germline): MDHEN, SYDVKM. The CDR3 is 15 amino acids. V gave up 5 bases and J gave up 4 bases, with 15 bases separating them.

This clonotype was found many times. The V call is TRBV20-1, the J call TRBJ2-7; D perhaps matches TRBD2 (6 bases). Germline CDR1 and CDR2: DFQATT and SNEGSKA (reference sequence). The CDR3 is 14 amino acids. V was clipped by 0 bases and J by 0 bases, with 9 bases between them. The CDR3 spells CSARDTGDSYEQYF. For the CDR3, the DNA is TGCAGTGCTAGAGATACGGGAGACTCCTACGAGCAGTACTTC.

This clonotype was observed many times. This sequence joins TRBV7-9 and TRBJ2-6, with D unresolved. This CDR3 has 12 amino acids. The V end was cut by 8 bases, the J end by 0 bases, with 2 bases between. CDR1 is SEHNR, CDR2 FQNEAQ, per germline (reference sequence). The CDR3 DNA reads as TGTGCCAGCCTCTCTGGGGCCAACGTCCTGACTTTC. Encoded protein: CASLSGANVLTF.

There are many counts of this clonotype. The CDR3 DNA follows: TGTGCCATCAGTGACGTCCCCCCAGGCGGACTGTTTTTT. Translation: CAISDVPPGGLFF. This chain connects TRBV10-3 to TRBJ1-4; D remains ambiguous. This CDR3 is built from 13 residues. Germline V gene lookup returns CDR1 ENHRY and CDR2 SYGVKD. Trimming pared 3 bases from V and 13 bases from J, leaving 15 bases between.

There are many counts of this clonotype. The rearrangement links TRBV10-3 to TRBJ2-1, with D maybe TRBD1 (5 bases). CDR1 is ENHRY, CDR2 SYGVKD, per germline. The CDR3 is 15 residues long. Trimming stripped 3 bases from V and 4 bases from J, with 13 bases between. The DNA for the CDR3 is TGTGCCATCAGTGAAGGACAAAGCCAATACAATGAGCAGTTCTTC. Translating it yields CAISEGQSQYNEQFF.

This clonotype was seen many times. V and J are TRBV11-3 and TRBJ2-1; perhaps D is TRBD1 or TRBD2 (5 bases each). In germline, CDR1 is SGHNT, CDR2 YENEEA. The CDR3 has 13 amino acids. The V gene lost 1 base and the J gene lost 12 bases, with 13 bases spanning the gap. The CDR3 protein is CASSLGGASVQFF. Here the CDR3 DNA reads TGTGCCAGCAGCTTAGGAGGGGCTTCCGTGCAGTTCTTC.

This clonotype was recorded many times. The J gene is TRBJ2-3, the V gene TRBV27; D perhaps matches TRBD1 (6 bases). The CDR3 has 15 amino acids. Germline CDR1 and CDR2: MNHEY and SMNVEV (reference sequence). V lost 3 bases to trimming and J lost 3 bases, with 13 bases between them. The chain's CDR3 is CASSLGAGATDTQYF. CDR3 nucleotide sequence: TGTGCCAGCAGTTTGGGGGCCGGGGCAACAGATACGCAGTATTTT.